This TCR beta chain is from a study of circulating CD8 cells and anti-PD-1 response in melanoma (TCRdb year 2020). Regarding the study in general: Nivolumab was administered to patients intravenously at 3 mg/kg every 2 weeks. The melanoma cohort had some 13 patients, seven of whom got anti-PD-1 as first-line therapy, while the other six had previously had targeted therapy or immunotherapy. Patients with complete or partial responses were classified as responders; those with stable or progressive disease (RECIST v1.1) as non-responders. The TCR repertoire analysis was performed on approximately 11 melanoma patients, comprising 7 non-responders and 4 responders. In on-treatment samples, a biotinylated anti-human IgG4 antibody was used to detect PD-1.

Notes on this clonotype: The clone's antigen remains unknown. One junction end disagrees with the germline gene, perhaps due to a read error.

From the cysteine up to the phenylalanine, the CDR3 has a length of 12 residues. The sequence is cut down to CDR3 DNA, 36 bases in frame from base 1. CDR1 and CDR2 (SGHTA, FQGNSA) derive from the germline V gene. Four subsets defined by PD-1 and/or TIGIT were sorted from live CD3+CD8+TCRalphabeta+ cells on a BD FACSAria II cell sorter. To characterize how relevant each subset is to anti-PD-1 therapy response, circulating CD8 T cells were sorted into four subsets based on PD-1 and TIGIT expression. For every sorted CD8 T-cell subset, sequencing covered both the TCR alpha and the TCR beta chains. Peripheral blood was collected before the first anti-PD-1 injection, after two injections and after four injections. PBMCs were immediately isolated by Ficoll gradient centrifugation. Until use, PBMCs were cryopreserved in liquid nitrogen in RPMI containing about 20% FCS and roughly 9.7% DMSO. Thawed PBMCs were stained with a viability dye and antibodies against CD3, CD8alpha, TCRalphabeta, PD-1 and TIGIT. The RNeasy Kit was used to extract total RNA, and all samples had a RIN greater than 7.

TCRdb names NextSeq 500 as the instrument used. TCR libraries were prepared from around 16 ng of total RNA with the QIAseq Immune Repertoire RNA Library Kit, Human TCR Panel. TCR libraries were sequenced on an Illumina NextSeq with a Mid Output V2 kit, using asymmetric 261x41 paired-end reads. Every TCR library was diluted down to roughly 4 nM, then pooled, denatured and loaded at about 0.92 pM. The original pipeline was this. TCR FASTQ files were processed in the QIAGEN GeneGlobe Data Analysis Center, and downstream analysis was performed in R 3.5.2. Clonality was calculated as one minus the Shannon entropy normalized by the log of the number of unique productive sequences. Within each subset, Fisher exact tests at 5% FDR identified TRA or TRB clonotypes differing in abundance between baseline and M1. Differentially abundant clonotypes were grouped as emerging, expanding, contracting or non-expanding/contracting. Repertoire overlap between patients was measured with Morisita's overlap index. TCRdb trimmed public reads at Q25 via fastp, called clones via MiXCR and kept in-frame beta chains. Entries are consolidated by CDR3 protein sequence, retaining the most common genes and DNA. The V and J calls reflect TCRdb's pipeline rather than the authors' work. The sample table contains 200 to 250 distinct CDR3 sequences; only one count was recorded for approximately 12% of them. Roughly 64% of the sample is taken by the ten largest.

Overall results and qualifications from the work: Both treatment-naive and previously treated patients were included in the cohort, and this mixing was noted by the authors as something that could influence results. Repertoires were found to be largely private between subsets, with under 7.5% of TRB clonotypes shared at M1, and the highest sharing was observed between DPOS and TIGIT. Tumor material was not accessible, so tumor reactivity was assessed by peptide assays on expanded sorted subsets instead. Only baseline and M1 samples, drawn from a small cohort with few responders, went into the published TCR repertoire comparisons. The DNEG repertoire was the most diverse; PD-1 and DPOS showed similar, higher clonality, and TIGIT repertoires were the least diverse. Because material was limited, most experiments were generally run without replicates.

The TCR originated in a human donor with melanoma. The rearrangement combines TRBV7-2 with TRBJ2-3; the D gene identity is not certain. Specimen: CD8+ T cells from PBMCs, collected at baseline or after one month of anti-PD-1 therapy (not recorded which). The encoded CDR3 is CARSLNLGTQYF. The DNA sequence is given as TGTGCCAGAAGCTTAAACTTGGGTACGCAGTATTTT. The reference TRBV7-2 and TRBJ2-3 proteins fill in what lies around the CDR3, so the full variable domain reads GAGVSQSPSNKVTEKGKDVELRCDPISGHTALYWYRQSLGQGLEFLIYFQGNSAPDKSGLPSDRFSAERTGGSVSTLTIQRTQQEDSAVYLCARSLNLGTQYFGPGTRLTVL.